What follows are 15 T cell receptor beta chains derived from one specimen sequenced in a study of T cells in women clearing cervical HPV infection. Profiling relied on immunoSEQ multiplex PCR, and the TCRdb table lists in-frame clones only, not all of them. In total, the table holds 36,000 or so clones. Material for sequencing was blood buffy coat. The source is a woman aged 18 to 75 with a cervical HPV16 infection that either progressed to CIN3+ or cleared (not recorded which).

As for this clone: A read error may produce the germline difference seen at one junction end. With the read ending 3 residues before the CDR3 end, the germline J gene is used to fill in that end. The gene calls are TRBV4-2 and TRBJ1-2; D remains ambiguous. This CDR3 spans 18 amino acids. Germline V gene lookup returns CDR1 LGHNA and CDR2 YNFKEQ. The sequenced part of the CDR3 DNA is TGCGCCAGCAGCCAGGTGGCCCGTAGGTCCGGGTCGGAATATGGC. Protein product: CASSQVARRSGSEYG. The entire CDR3 sequence reads CASSQVARRSGSEYGYTF.

On this clone itself: The read is 3 residues too short to cover the CDR3 end, so that end is filled in from the germline J gene. The rearrangement joins TRBV11-2 to TRBJ1-2, with D perhaps TRBD1 (5 bases). The CDR3 consists of 14 residues. Germline-derived CDR1 and CDR2 are SGHAT and FQNNGV. Partial CDR3 DNA: TGTGCCAGCAGCCAGACTAGCGGGGGTGACGGG. It specifies CASSQTSGGDG. The full CDR3 protein reads CASSQTSGGDGYTF.

Worth noting for this clone: The read is 3 residues too short to cover the CDR3 end, so that end is filled in from the germline J gene. V gene TRBV5-1 combines with J gene TRBJ1-5; D gene unclear. V gave up 0 bases and J gave up 5 bases, with 12 bases separating them. Germline V gene lookup returns CDR1 SGHRS and CDR2 YFSETQ. This CDR3 has 15 amino acids. The CDR3 region is CASSLEGQDHQPQHF. The sequenced part of the CDR3 DNA is TGCGCCAGCAGCTTGGAAGGGCAAGACCATCAGCCC.

Comment on this clone: Sequencing ends 3 residues short of the CDR3 end; the germline J gene provides the rest. V usage is TRBV18 and J usage is TRBJ2-2, with 9 bases matching TRBD1. Germline CDR1 reads KGHSH; CDR2 reads LQKENI. V lost 0 bases, J lost 4 bases, and 6 bases stayed unmatched. The CDR3 extends over 17 amino acids. The covered CDR3 bases are TGTGCCAGCTCACCACCGACCGGGACAGGGCTCACCGGGGAG. Amino acids: CASSPPTGTGLTGE. The entire CDR3 sequence reads CASSPPTGTGLTGELFF.

Note on this clone: The read finishes 3 residues shy of the CDR3 end, and the germline J gene is used to complete it. The chain is built from TRBV5-4 and TRBJ1-6, with D uncertain. Germline loops: CDR1 SGHNT, CDR2 YYREEE (reference sequence). Trimming removed 4 bases at V and 6 bases at J, with 14 bases between. This CDR3 spans 15 amino acids. The chain's CDR3 is CASSLTPTGNSPLHF. CDR3 DNA, as far as it was read: TGTGCCAGCAGCCTAACCCCCACCGGTAATTCACCC.

As regards this clone: With the read ending 3 residues before the CDR3 end, the germline J gene is used to fill in that end. The chain joins TRBV9 to TRBJ2-3; 14 bases are shared with TRBD2. V was pared by 2 bases and J by 5 bases, with 1 base of the junction left unmatched. Germline V gene lookup returns CDR1 SGDLS and CDR2 YYNGEE. The CDR3 is 15 residues long. The part of the CDR3 DNA that was read is TGTGCCAGCAGCGTGACTAGCGGGGGGGGAGATACG. Its protein is CASSVTSGGGDT. The complete CDR3 protein is CASSVTSGGGDTQYF.

About this clone itself: Read data end 3 residues before the CDR3 end; the end is taken from the germline J gene. V usage is TRBV11-2 and J usage is TRBJ1-5; D remains unclear. The CDR3 has 15 amino acids. Germline assignment: CDR1 SGHAT and CDR2 FQNNGV. V shed 3 bases and J shed 4 bases, with 13 bases lying between them. The CDR3 region is CASSLGLQPNQPQHF. Partial CDR3 DNA: TGTGCCAGCAGCTTGGGCCTGCAGCCTAATCAGCCC.

On this clone: The read ends 3 residues before the CDR3 terminus; that terminus is restored from the germline J gene. The J gene is TRBJ2-5, the V gene TRBV20-1, with TRBD2 matching 12 bases. CDR3 length: 16 amino acids. V gave up 3 bases and J gave up 1 base; unmatched junction bases: 6. The germline gives CDR1 DFQATT, CDR2 SNEGSKA (reference sequence). The sequenced CDR3 bases are TGCAGTGCTAGGCTACTAGCGGGGGGACTCCAAGAGACC. This translates into CSARLLAGGLQET. The CDR3 in its entirety is CSARLLAGGLQETQYF.

Turning to this clone: From the germline J gene comes the end of the CDR3, since the read stops 3 residues before it. The gene calls are TRBV20-1 and TRBJ1-5; the D is unclear. V lost 3 bases and J lost 0, with 12 bases in between. Germline V gene data show CDR1 as DFQATT and CDR2 as SNEGSKA (reference sequence). CDR3 length equals 15 residues. The DNA read from the CDR3 is TGCAGTGCTAGGCCGCGGCTGGTTAGCAATCAGCCC. Translation: CSARPRLVSNQP. The complete CDR3 protein is CSARPRLVSNQPQHF.

Regarding this clone: The read halts 3 residues ahead of the CDR3 end, with the missing end drawn from the germline J gene. The V and J genes are TRBV20-1 and TRBJ1-6, with TRBD1 matching over 7 bases. The V and J ends lost 3 bases and 4 bases, in that order; junction bases with no gene match: 3. There are 14 residues in the CDR3. Germline-derived CDR1 and CDR2 are DFQATT and SNEGSKA (reference sequence). The part of the CDR3 DNA that was read is TGCAGTGCTAGGGACAGGAGTTATAATTCACCC. Translating gives CSARDRSYNSP. The CDR3 as a whole reads CSARDRSYNSPLHF.

Details on this clone: The CDR3 end falls 3 residues outside the read, so it is completed with the germline J gene. The gene calls are TRBV19 and TRBJ1-2; a weak D match, TRBD1 (6 bases). CDR3 length: 14 amino acids. Germline CDR1 LNHDA, CDR2 SQIVND (reference sequence). The chain's CDR3 is CASSIRRTEHDYTF. CDR3 bases read: TGTGCCAGTAGTATTCGACGGACAGAGCACGAC.

To note about this clone: Sequencing ends 3 residues short of the CDR3 end; the germline J gene provides the rest. The gene calls are TRBV19 and TRBJ2-3; 10 bases agree with TRBD2. Germline-derived CDR1 and CDR2 are LNHDA and SQIVND (reference sequence). Germline trimming cut 7 bases from V and 4 bases from J; bases unmatched to any gene: 2. The CDR3 runs 13 residues. The sequenced part of the CDR3 DNA is TGTGCCAGTATCAGCGGGGGGGCAGATACG. Translating it yields CASISGGADT. The whole CDR3 protein is CASISGGADTQYF.

As concerns this clone: The read ends 3 residues shy of where the CDR3 ends; the end is completed using the germline J gene. This chain connects TRBV30 to TRBJ2-5, with 10 bases lining up with TRBD2. Germline CDR1 and CDR2: GTSNPN and SVGIG (reference sequence). V dropped 3 bases and J dropped 4; count of bases not matched to a gene: 14. The CDR3 length is 17 residues. The CDR3 bases that were read are TGTGCCTGGAGCAGGAGGTCTAGCGGGGGTTGGGGAGAGACC. Translation gives CAWSRRSSGGWGET. The entire CDR3 sequence reads CAWSRRSSGGWGETQYF.

A note on this clone: The read finishes 3 residues shy of the CDR3 end, and the germline J gene is used to complete it. The V call is TRBV19, the J call TRBJ2-5; D is perhaps TRBD1 (6 bases). The germline gives CDR1 LNHDA, CDR2 SQIVND (reference sequence). This CDR3 region has 16 residues. Deletions cut 6 bases from V and 2 bases from J, with 19 bases between. CDR3 amino acids: CASSPGAKSRQETQYF. Partial CDR3 DNA: TGTGCCAGTAGCCCAGGGGCAAAATCAAGACAAGAGACC.

About this clone: The read comes to an end 3 residues before the CDR3 does, leaving the germline J gene to fill in the end. The V and J genes are TRBV11-2 and TRBJ2-3, with D maybe TRBD2 (6 bases). CDR1 and CDR2 (germline): SGHAT, FQNNGV. The ends were cut back, 2 bases at V and 3 bases at J, with 9 bases in the middle. The CDR3 covers 14 residues. Incomplete CDR3 DNA: TGTGCCAGCAGCTTATTTGGGGGGACAGATACG. This sequence encodes CASSLFGGTDT. The entire CDR3 is CASSLFGGTDTQYF.